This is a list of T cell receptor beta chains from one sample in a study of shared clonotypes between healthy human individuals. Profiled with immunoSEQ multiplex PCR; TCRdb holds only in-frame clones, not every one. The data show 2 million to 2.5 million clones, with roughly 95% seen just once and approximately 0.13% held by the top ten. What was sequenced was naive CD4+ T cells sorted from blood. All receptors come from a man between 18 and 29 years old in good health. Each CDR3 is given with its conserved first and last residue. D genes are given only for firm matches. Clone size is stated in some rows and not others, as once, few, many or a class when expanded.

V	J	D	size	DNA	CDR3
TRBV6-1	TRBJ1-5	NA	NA	TGTGCCAGCAGTAATTATCTAGGGGGGCCCCAGCATTTT	CASSNYLGGPQHF
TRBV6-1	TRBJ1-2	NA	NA	TGTGCCAGCAGTGCCAGGGCGGCGGGTGGCTACACCTTC	CASSARAAGGYTF
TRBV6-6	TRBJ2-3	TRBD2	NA	TGTGCCAGCAGTTACTCAGCGGGGGTGGGGACAGATACGCAGTATTTT	CASSYSAGVGTDTQYF
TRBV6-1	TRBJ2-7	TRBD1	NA	TGTGCCAGCAGGGAGACAGGGGTCGGCGAGCAGTACTTC	CASRETGVGEQYF
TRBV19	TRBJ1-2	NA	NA	TGTGCCAGTAGTACCCTGGGCCCAAACTATGGCTACACCTTC	CASSTLGPNYGYTF
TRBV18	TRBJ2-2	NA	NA	TGTGCCAGCTCCGGGACAACGAACACCGGGGAGCTGTTTTTT	CASSGTTNTGELFF
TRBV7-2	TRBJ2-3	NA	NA	TGTGCCAGCAGCCCCGATGGCCATAGCACAGATACGCAGTATTTT	CASSPDGHSTDTQYF
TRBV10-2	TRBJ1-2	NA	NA	TGCGCCAGCAGTGAGAGGACGGAAATCTGGGGCTACACCTTC	CASSERTEIWGYTF
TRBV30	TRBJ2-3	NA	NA	TGTGCCTGGAGTGGGAGGGGGGGCACAGATACGCAGTATTTT	CAWSGRGGTDTQYF
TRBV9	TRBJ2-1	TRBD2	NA	TGTGCCAGCAGCCCACGTGACAGCGGGAACTACAATGAGCAGTTCTTC	CASSPRDSGNYNEQFF
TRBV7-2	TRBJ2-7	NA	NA	TGTGCCAGCAGCCCTATGGGGACTTCCTACGAGCAGTACTTC	CASSPMGTSYEQYF
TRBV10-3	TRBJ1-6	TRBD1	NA	TGTGCCATCAGCCGACAGGGAATGGGAAATTCACCCCTCCACTTT	CAISRQGMGNSPLHF
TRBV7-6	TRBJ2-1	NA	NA	TGTGCCAGCAGCTTAGGGGGAATTGGTGAGCAGTTCTTC	CASSLGGIGEQFF
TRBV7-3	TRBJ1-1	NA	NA	TGTGCCAGCAGCTTACAATGGGACACTGAAGCTTTCTTT	CASSLQWDTEAFF
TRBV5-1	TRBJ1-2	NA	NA	TGCGCCAGCAGCTACCTTACTGGCCAAGGCTATGGCTACACCTTC	CASSYLTGQGYGYTF
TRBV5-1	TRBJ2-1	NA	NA	TGCGCCAGCAGCTCATCACACGTTTACAATGAGCAGTTCTTC	CASSSSHVYNEQFF
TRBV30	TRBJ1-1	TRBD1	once	TGTGCCTGGAGTTTTCACAGGGGGGGAGGCACTGAAGCTTTCTTT	CAWSFHRGGGTEAFF
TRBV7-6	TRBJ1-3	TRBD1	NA	TGTGCCAGCAGCTTAGCCGGACAGGGGGCTGGAAACACCATATATTTT	CASSLAGQGAGNTIYF
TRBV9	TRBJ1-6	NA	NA	TGTGCCAGCAGCGTTACCGGGGTTGGAGCTTCACCCCTCCACTTT	CASSVTGVGASPLHF
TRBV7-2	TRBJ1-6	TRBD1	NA	TGTGCCAGCAGCTCTCCTCGACAGGGCCTCTATAATTCACCCCTCCACTTT	CASSSPRQGLYNSPLHF
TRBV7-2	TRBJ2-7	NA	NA	TGTGCCAGCAGCTTGGGTGAAGGACCCTACGAGCAGTACTTC	CASSLGEGPYEQYF
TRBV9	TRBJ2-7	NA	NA	TGTGCCAGCAGCGTAGCTAAAGAATCCTACGAGCAGTACTTC	CASSVAKESYEQYF
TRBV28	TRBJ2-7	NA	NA	TGTGCCAGCAGTTTATTGACGGGCGAGCAGTACTTC	CASSLLTGEQYF
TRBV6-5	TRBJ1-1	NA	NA	TGTGCCAGCAGTTACTCGAATCTCCGGCTGGACACTGAAGCTTTCTTT	CASSYSNLRLDTEAFF
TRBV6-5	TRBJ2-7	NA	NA	TGTGCCAGCAGTCCAGGGGGGCTGAAGCAGTACTTC	CASSPGGLKQYF
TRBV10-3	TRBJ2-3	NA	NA	TGTGCCATCAGTGAGCCGCAGGGTGCGGGGGCCTTCACAGATACGCAGTATTTT	CAISEPQGAGAFTDTQYF
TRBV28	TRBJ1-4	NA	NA	TGTGCCAGCAGTTTTAGACGGGCAACTAATGAAAAACTGTTTTTT	CASSFRRATNEKLFF
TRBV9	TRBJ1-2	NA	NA	TGTGCCAGCAGCCTGAATTATGGCTACACCTTC	CASSLNYGYTF
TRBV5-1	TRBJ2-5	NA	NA	TGCGCCAGCAGCTTGGCCGCCACAACCCAAGAGACCCAGTACTTC	CASSLAATTQETQYF
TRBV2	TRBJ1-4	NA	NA	TGTGCCAGCAGTGAAGTAGTAGGGGGGAATGAAAAACTGTTTTTT	CASSEVVGGNEKLFF
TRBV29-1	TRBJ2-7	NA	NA	TGCAGCGTTCAGAGAGGGCTCGGGGTGACTAAGTCCGAGCAGTACTTC	CSVQRGLGVTKSEQYF
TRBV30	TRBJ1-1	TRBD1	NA	TGTGCCTGGAGCGCCGGGACAGGGCTCACTGAAGCTTTCTTT	CAWSAGTGLTEAFF
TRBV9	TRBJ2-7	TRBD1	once	TGTGCCAGCAGCGCGACAGGGGGCGATTACGAGCAGTACTTC	CASSATGGDYEQYF
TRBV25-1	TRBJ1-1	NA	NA	TGTGCCAGCAGATCAGTGCCTTACGTAGCTTTCTTT	CASRSVPYVAFF
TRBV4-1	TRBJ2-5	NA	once	TGCGCCAGCAGCCAAGATCCCGGTGAAGAGACCCAGTACTTC	CASSQDPGEETQYF
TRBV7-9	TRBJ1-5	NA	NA	TGTGCCAGCAGCACGCTAGGGACCGTTGATAGCAATCAGCCCCAGCATTTT	CASSTLGTVDSNQPQHF
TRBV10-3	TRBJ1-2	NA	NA	TGTGCCATCAGTGAGTCGGCCCTGGGGTATGGCTACACCTTC	CAISESALGYGYTF
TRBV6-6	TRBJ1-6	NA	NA	TGTGCCAGCAGTTACACAGGGAATTCACCCCTCCACTTT	CASSYTGNSPLHF
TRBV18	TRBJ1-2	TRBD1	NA	TGTGCCAGCTCAGGGACGACAGGGGCCCACTATGGCTACACCTTC	CASSGTTGAHYGYTF
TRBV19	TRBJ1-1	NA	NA	TGTGCCAGTAGTGCCCAGGGTACTGAAGCTTTCTTT	CASSAQGTEAFF
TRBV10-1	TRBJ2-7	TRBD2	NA	TGCGCCAGCAGTGCAGGACTAGCGGGAGGACGCTACGAGCAGTACTTC	CASSAGLAGGRYEQYF
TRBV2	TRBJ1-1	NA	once	TGTGCCAGCAGGCGAGTCGAGAACACTGAAGCTTTCTTT	CASRRVENTEAFF
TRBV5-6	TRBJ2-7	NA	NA	TGTGCCAGCAGCTTGATCTACAGGGTCTACGAGCAGTACTTC	CASSLIYRVYEQYF
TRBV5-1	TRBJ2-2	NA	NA	TGCGCCAGCAGCTTGGCAGTCAGCAAATCTACCGGGGAGCTGTTTTTT	CASSLAVSKSTGELFF
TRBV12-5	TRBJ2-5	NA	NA	TGTGCTAGTGTCCTGGGTGGCCTTCTACAAGAGACCCAGTACTTC	CASVLGGLLQETQYF
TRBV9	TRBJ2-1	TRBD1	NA	TGTGCCAGCAGCGTAGGGGGAACAGGGGTGAATGAGCAGTTCTTC	CASSVGGTGVNEQFF
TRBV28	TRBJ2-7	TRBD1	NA	TGTGCCAGCAGTCGCACAGGGGTCACCTACGAGCAGTACTTC	CASSRTGVTYEQYF
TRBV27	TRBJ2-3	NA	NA	TGTGCCAGCAGTTTATCCGGTCCCTCACTCGCGGGGCGGGCGGACAGCACAGATACGCAGTATTTT	CASSLSGPSLAGRADSTDTQYF
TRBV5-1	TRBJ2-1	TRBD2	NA	TGCGCCAGCAGCTTGCGACTAGCGGGAGGAAATGAGCAGTTCTTC	CASSLRLAGGNEQFF